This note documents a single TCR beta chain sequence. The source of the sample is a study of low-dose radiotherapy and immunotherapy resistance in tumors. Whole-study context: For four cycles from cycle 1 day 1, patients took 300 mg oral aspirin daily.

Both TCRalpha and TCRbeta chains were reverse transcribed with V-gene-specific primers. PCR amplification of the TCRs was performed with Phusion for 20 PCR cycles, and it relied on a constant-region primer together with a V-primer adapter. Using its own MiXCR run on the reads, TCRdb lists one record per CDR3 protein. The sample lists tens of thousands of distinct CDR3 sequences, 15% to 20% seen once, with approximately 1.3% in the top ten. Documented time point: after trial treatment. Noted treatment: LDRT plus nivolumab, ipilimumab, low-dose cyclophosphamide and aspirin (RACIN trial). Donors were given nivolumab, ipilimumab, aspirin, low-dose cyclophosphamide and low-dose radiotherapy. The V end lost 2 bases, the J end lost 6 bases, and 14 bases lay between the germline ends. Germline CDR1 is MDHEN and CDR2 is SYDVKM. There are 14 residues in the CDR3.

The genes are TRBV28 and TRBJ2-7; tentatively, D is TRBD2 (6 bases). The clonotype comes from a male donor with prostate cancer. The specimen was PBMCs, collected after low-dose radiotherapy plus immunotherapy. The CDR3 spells CASSLPGGFSEQYF. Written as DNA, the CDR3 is TGTGCCAGCAGTTTACCCGGGGGATTCAGCGAGCAGTACTTC.